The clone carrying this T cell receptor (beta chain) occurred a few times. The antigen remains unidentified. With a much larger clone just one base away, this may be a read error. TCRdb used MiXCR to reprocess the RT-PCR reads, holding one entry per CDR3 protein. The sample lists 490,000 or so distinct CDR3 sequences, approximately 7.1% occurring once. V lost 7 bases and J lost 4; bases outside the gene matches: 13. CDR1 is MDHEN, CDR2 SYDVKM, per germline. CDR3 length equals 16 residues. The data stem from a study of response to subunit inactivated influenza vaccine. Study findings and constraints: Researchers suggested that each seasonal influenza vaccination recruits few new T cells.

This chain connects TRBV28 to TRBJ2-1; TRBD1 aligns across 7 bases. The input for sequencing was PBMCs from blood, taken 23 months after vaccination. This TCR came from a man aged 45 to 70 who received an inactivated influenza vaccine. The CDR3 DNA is TGTGCCAGCATTTCCGCCCGACAGGGCGCTTACAATGAGCAGTTCTTC. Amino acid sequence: CASISARQGAYNEQFF.